These T cell receptor beta chains were read from a single sample in a study of radiotherapy plus CTLA-4 blockade in lung cancer. Clones were read by immunoSEQ multiplex PCR, and TCRdb kept only the in-frame ones, dropping some. Among about 38,000 clones listed, 60% to 75% were seen once. The material was peripheral blood, obtained from a patient treated with radiotherapy plus ipilimumab. The source is a human donor with non-small cell lung cancer who had stable disease on radiotherapy plus ipilimumab. Both conserved end residues are part of each CDR3. Each record gives: V gene, J gene, D gene, clone size, CDR3 DNA, CDR3 protein. A D gene is named only where the DNA matches it firmly. Rows may omit the clone size; those that give it use once, few, many or a size class.

TRBV6-1,TRBJ1-5,TRBD1,-,TGTGCCAGCAGTGGAGGGACAGGGTTAAATCAGCCCCAGCATTTT,CASSGGTGLNQPQHF
TRBV10-3,TRBJ2-3,-,few,TGTGCCATCAAGAAGAAACAGGGTCAGGGCACAGATACGCAGTATTTT,CAIKKKQGQGTDTQYF
TRBV2,TRBJ1-1,-,-,TGTGCCAGCAGTGTTGGACAGAACACTGAAGCTTTCTTT,CASSVGQNTEAFF
TRBV19,TRBJ2-5,-,-,TGTGCCAGTAGTATATGGGCAGGGCAAGAGACCCAGTACTTC,CASSIWAGQETQYF
TRBV19,TRBJ1-5,-,few,TGTGCCAGTAGTATAGAGGGGCTTCAGCCCCAGCATTTT,CASSIEGLQPQHF
TRBV6-6,TRBJ1-6,TRBD1,-,TGTGCCAGCACCACCGGACAGGGAACCGGGTCCCTCCACTTT,CASTTGQGTGSLHF
TRBV11-2,TRBJ2-2,TRBD1,-,TGTGCCAGCAGCTTAGTCGGGACAGGGTCTCTTTCCGGGGAGCTGTTTTTT,CASSLVGTGSLSGELFF
TRBV27,TRBJ2-5,-,-,TGTGCCAGCAGTTACAGGAGAGGATCAGAGACCCAGTACTTC,CASSYRRGSETQYF
TRBV10-3,TRBJ1-1,-,-,TGTGCCATCAGTGAAGTCAGGGGAGACACTGAAGCTTTCTTT,CAISEVRGDTEAFF
TRBV6-5,TRBJ1-1,TRBD1,-,TGTGCCAGCACCAGCCTAGGGGGCTCAACTGAAGCTTTCTTT,CASTSLGGSTEAFF
TRBV6-4,TRBJ1-2,-,-,TGTGCCAGCAGTGACTCGGATGGTGGCCACGGCTACACCTTC,CASSDSDGGHGYTF
TRBV28,TRBJ2-2,TRBD1,once,TGTGCCAGCAGATTTACAGGGGGCGCAAAGGGCACCGGGGAGCTGTTTTTT,CASRFTGGAKGTGELFF
TRBV2,TRBJ1-2,-,-,TGTGCCAGCAGTGACTGGCTCCCAACGGGCTACACCTTC,CASSDWLPTGYTF
TRBV7-7,TRBJ1-3,TRBD1,-,TGTGCCAGCAGCCAGGGGACAGACCCAGCGAACACCATATATTTT,CASSQGTDPANTIYF
TRBV9,TRBJ1-3,-,once,TGTGCCAGCAGCGGCGGGAGAGGAAACACCATATATTTT,CASSGGRGNTIYF
TRBV2,TRBJ2-3,TRBD1,-,TGTGCCAGCAGGGGACAGGGCCCCACAGATACGCAGTATTTT,CASRGQGPTDTQYF